This T cell receptor (beta chain) was captured in a study of blood T cells in healthy people across ages (dated by TCRdb to between 2014 and 2017). About the full investigation: In model experiments, template switching captured about one uniquely barcoded TCR beta cDNA molecule for every two T cells. Two additional independent replicas of 1 million unique cDNA reads from the same blood draw were analyzed for two donors (one aged 18 to 30 and one aged 80 or older). To avoid experimental bias, donors of different ages were randomly spread across the sequencing lanes. The donors were split into four age groups: young (average 16 years), middle-aged (roughly 39), aged (roughly 60) and long-lived (82). Age-related changes in TCR beta repertoire diversity were measured in the study by deep sequencing normalized with unique cDNA molecular identifiers.

The donors were under 40 Caucasian individuals from Russia, aged 6 to 90 years, who were systemically healthy. Each donor gave about 9.7 milliliters of peripheral blood, drawn into EDTA-treated Vacutainer tubes. Ficoll-Paque density-gradient centrifugation was used to isolate PBMCs, with at least 6 million per sample. Total RNA, at least 5 micrograms per sample, was extracted from PBMCs with Trizol reagent. For every donor, flow cytometry on a PBMC aliquot measured the percentage of naive CD45RAhigh/CD27high T cells. The sample holds many counts of this clonotype. Its antigen remains unidentified. No quality values exist for individual bases; no much larger clone is one base distant. Library generation was performed with 5' RACE. Instrument used: Illumina HiSeq 2500. A second 7 to 11 cycle PCR used a sample-barcoded 5' primer and a J-beta primer mix. A unique molecular identifier was introduced onto each TCR beta cDNA molecule by a template-switch 5' adaptor carrying 12 random nucleotides. Each sample yielded at least 3 million CDR3-containing paired-end reads. The Mint cDNA synthesis kit, primed by a TRBC-specific oligonucleotide, was used to synthesize first-strand cDNA from all RNA. Following uracil-DNA glycosylase treatment, all cDNA underwent a first 18-cycle PCR with the universal primers M1SS and BC2_uni_R. The authors' pipeline ran thus. Each sample was normalized by randomly selecting 1 million high-quality reads, each carrying a distinct molecular identifier. Instead of being binned into consensus sequences, reads that shared molecular identifiers were thrown out. CDR3 identification, clonotype clustering and error correction used MiTCR with a Q25 quality threshold and the strictest error-elimination algorithm. Lower-bound total TCR beta diversity was estimated with a nonparametric unseen species model using Euler transformation. The public reads were reprocessed in TCRdb via fastp at Q25 and MiXCR, keeping in-frame beta chains. Here each entry gathers all rows of one CDR3 protein and keeps the most common genes and DNA. TCRdb, not the original authors, processed these V and J calls. The sample table records 590,000 or so distinct CDR3 sequences; about 28% of these occur just once. Jointly, the top ten make up 15% to 19% of the sample.

What the study reported, not specific to this receptor: Observed TCR beta diversity per million T cells fell roughly linearly with age, and a significant reduction was already apparent by age approximately 41. Because the CMV infection status of the donors was unknown, age-related changes in expanded clonotypes may potentially have been confounded. Estimates of total diversity based on one million sequenced T cells were regarded as lower bounds and as underestimates. Compared with the aged group, the long-lived group had more naive CD4+ T cells, fewer expanded clones and increased TCR diversity, suggesting age selection. Since profiling was done on bulk unsorted PBMCs, naive and antigen-experienced compartments could not be conclusively compared. The percentage of naive T cells measured by flow cytometry correlated strongly with observed TCR beta diversity.

Via the germline V gene (reference sequence), CDR1 is DFQATT and CDR2 SNEGSKA. The germline V and J ends show losses of 0 bases and 1 base respectively, and no gene match explains 4 bases of the junction. The CDR3 spans 17 residues, from the cysteine through the phenylalanine. Only the CDR3 portion is preserved as DNA: 51 bases, with reading frame beginning at the first base. Specimen: blood. This sequence uses TRBV20-1 and TRBJ2-1, with 12 bases matching TRBD2. The receptor was isolated from an elderly woman in good health. The CDR3 region has the sequence CSARDSSGGASYNEQFF. The sequenced DNA is TGCAGTGCTAGAGACTCTAGCGGGGGGGCATCCTACAATGAGCAGTTCTTC.